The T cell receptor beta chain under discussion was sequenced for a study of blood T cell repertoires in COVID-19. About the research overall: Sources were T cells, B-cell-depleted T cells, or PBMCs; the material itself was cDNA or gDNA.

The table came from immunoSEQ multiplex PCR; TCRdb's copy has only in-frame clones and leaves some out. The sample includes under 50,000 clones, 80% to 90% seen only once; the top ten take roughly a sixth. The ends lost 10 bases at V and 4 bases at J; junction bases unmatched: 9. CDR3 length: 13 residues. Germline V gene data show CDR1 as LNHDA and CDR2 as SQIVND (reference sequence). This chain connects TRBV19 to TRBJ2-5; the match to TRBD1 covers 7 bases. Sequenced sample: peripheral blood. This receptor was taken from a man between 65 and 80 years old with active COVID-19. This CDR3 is CAISDRFGETQYF. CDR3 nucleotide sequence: TGTGCCATTTCGGACAGGTTCGGAGAGACCCAGTACTTC.